Listed below are T cell receptor beta chains from one sample, sequenced in a study of blood T cell repertoires in COVID-19. TCRdb keeps only in-frame clones here, not all; method: immunoSEQ multiplex PCR. In the table there are about 100,000 clones, around four fifths of which are singletons. The specimen sequenced was peripheral blood. These receptor sequences come from a man aged 50 to 60 with active or convalescent COVID-19. Both conserved end residues are part of each CDR3. Each record gives: V gene, D gene, J gene, clone size, CDR3 protein, CDR3 DNA. D genes are given only for firm matches. Part of the rows lack a size; the others show once, few, many or a class for expanded clones.

v_gene: TRBV24-1
d_gene: TRBD2
j_gene: TRBJ2-5
abundance: -
CDR3aa: CATSDPAGGLETQYF
CDR3nt: TGTGCCACCAGTGATCCAGCGGGAGGTTTGGAGACCCAGTACTTC

v_gene: TRBV6-5
d_gene: TRBD1
j_gene: TRBJ1-4
abundance: -
CDR3aa: CASSYGTGLKEKLFF
CDR3nt: TGTGCCAGCAGTTATGGGACAGGGCTAAAAGAAAAACTGTTTTTT

v_gene: TRBV30
d_gene: TRBD1
j_gene: TRBJ2-7
abundance: -
CDR3aa: CAGQENGRQYF
CDR3nt: TGTGCTGGACAGGAGAACGGGCGGCAGTACTTC

v_gene: TRBV6-1
d_gene: TRBD1
j_gene: TRBJ2-1
abundance: -
CDR3aa: CASSEQGASYNEQFF
CDR3nt: TGTGCCAGCAGTGAACAGGGGGCCTCCTACAATGAGCAGTTCTTC

v_gene: TRBV9
d_gene: -
j_gene: TRBJ1-2
abundance: -
CDR3aa: CASSVGGGYGYTF
CDR3nt: TGTGCCAGCAGCGTAGGGGGGGGCTATGGCTACACCTTC

v_gene: TRBV19
d_gene: TRBD1
j_gene: TRBJ1-5
abundance: -
CDR3aa: CASKGLEGQGEVQPQHF
CDR3nt: TGTGCCAGTAAGGGCCTCGAAGGACAGGGGGAAGTTCAGCCCCAGCATTTT

v_gene: TRBV5-1
d_gene: -
j_gene: TRBJ2-1
abundance: -
CDR3aa: CASTERVSGAEQFF
CDR3nt: TGCGCCAGCACTGAAAGGGTAAGCGGAGCTGAGCAGTTCTTC

v_gene: TRBV7-8
d_gene: TRBD2
j_gene: TRBJ2-1
abundance: -
CDR3aa: CASSLGTSGGDEQFF
CDR3nt: TGTGCCAGCAGCTTGGGGACTAGCGGGGGGGATGAGCAGTTCTTC

v_gene: TRBV19
d_gene: -
j_gene: TRBJ2-7
abundance: -
CDR3aa: CASSPLLAAYEQYF
CDR3nt: TGTGCCAGTAGCCCCCTGCTTGCGGCCTACGAGCAGTACTTC

v_gene: TRBV5-1
d_gene: -
j_gene: TRBJ2-6
abundance: -
CDR3aa: CASSLGGSGANVLTF
CDR3nt: TGCGCCAGCAGCTTGGGAGGGTCTGGGGCCAACGTCCTGACTTTC

v_gene: TRBV10-3
d_gene: -
j_gene: TRBJ1-2
abundance: few
CDR3aa: CAISEPGGSRQNYGYTF
CDR3nt: TGTGCCATCAGTGAGCCGGGGGGTTCTCGACAGAACTATGGCTACACCTTC

v_gene: TRBV5-1
d_gene: TRBD2
j_gene: TRBJ2-5
abundance: -
CDR3aa: CASSFGLAGETQYF
CDR3nt: TGCGCCAGCAGCTTCGGGCTAGCGGGAGAGACCCAGTACTTC

v_gene: TRBV9
d_gene: -
j_gene: TRBJ1-1
abundance: once
CDR3aa: CASSVLQGVNTEAFF
CDR3nt: TGTGCCAGCAGCGTATTACAGGGTGTGAACACTGAAGCTTTCTTT

v_gene: TRBV5-1
d_gene: -
j_gene: TRBJ2-5
abundance: -
CDR3aa: CASQIQSGALETQYF
CDR3nt: TGCGCCAGCCAGATACAATCGGGAGCCCTTGAGACCCAGTACTTC

v_gene: TRBV24-1
d_gene: TRBD1
j_gene: TRBJ2-6
abundance: -
CDR3aa: CATSDPGQGGANVLTF
CDR3nt: TGTGCCACCAGTGACCCTGGACAGGGTGGGGCCAACGTCCTGACTTTC

v_gene: TRBV5-1
d_gene: -
j_gene: TRBJ2-1
abundance: -
CDR3aa: CASSLGQGTDEQFF
CDR3nt: TGCGCCAGCAGCTTAGGGCAGGGTACCGATGAGCAGTTCTTC

v_gene: TRBV15
d_gene: -
j_gene: TRBJ1-5
abundance: -
CDR3aa: CATSRETTGLQPQHF
CDR3nt: TGTGCCACCAGCAGAGAGACGACAGGTCTTCAGCCCCAGCATTTT

v_gene: TRBV30
d_gene: -
j_gene: TRBJ1-1
abundance: -
CDR3aa: CAWNAGMNTEAFF
CDR3nt: TGTGCCTGGAATGCGGGTATGAACACTGAAGCTTTCTTT

v_gene: TRBV11-3
d_gene: -
j_gene: TRBJ2-5
abundance: -
CDR3aa: CASSLGDFPSAGETQYF
CDR3nt: TGTGCCAGCAGCTTAGGGGACTTTCCAAGCGCCGGGGAGACCCAGTACTTC

v_gene: TRBV2
d_gene: TRBD1
j_gene: TRBJ1-1
abundance: -
CDR3aa: CASSARTGIAEAFF
CDR3nt: TGTGCCAGCAGTGCACGGACAGGGATCGCTGAAGCTTTCTTT

v_gene: TRBV19
d_gene: -
j_gene: TRBJ2-7
abundance: few
CDR3aa: CASSILVGQNYEQYF
CDR3nt: TGTGCCAGTAGTATCTTGGTGGGACAAAACTACGAGCAGTACTTC

v_gene: TRBV28
d_gene: TRBD2
j_gene: TRBJ2-3
abundance: -
CDR3aa: CASSYPGTSVDTQYF
CDR3nt: TGTGCCAGCAGTTACCCCGGGACTAGCGTAGATACGCAGTATTTT

v_gene: TRBV19
d_gene: TRBD1
j_gene: TRBJ2-2
abundance: -
CDR3aa: CASTNRGRGNTGELFF
CDR3nt: TGTGCCAGTACTAACAGGGGGCGAGGGAACACCGGGGAGCTGTTTTTT

v_gene: TRBV14
d_gene: -
j_gene: TRBJ2-7
abundance: -
CDR3aa: CASSRLLGSYEQYF
CDR3nt: TGTGCCAGCAGCCGCCTACTAGGCTCCTACGAGCAGTACTTC

v_gene: TRBV19
d_gene: -
j_gene: TRBJ1-5
abundance: -
CDR3aa: CASSQGGGNQPQHF
CDR3nt: TGTGCCAGTAGTCAAGGGGGTGGCAATCAGCCCCAGCATTTT

v_gene: TRBV9
d_gene: TRBD1
j_gene: TRBJ2-5
abundance: -
CDR3aa: CASSPGTGYVETQYF
CDR3nt: TGTGCCAGCAGCCCCGGGACAGGGTATGTTGAGACCCAGTACTTC

v_gene: TRBV2
d_gene: TRBD1
j_gene: TRBJ1-2
abundance: once
CDR3aa: CASSGTGNYGYTF
CDR3nt: TGTGCCAGCAGCGGGACAGGGAACTATGGCTACACCTTC

v_gene: TRBV29-1
d_gene: -
j_gene: TRBJ1-3
abundance: -
CDR3aa: CSVVEQPGNTIYF
CDR3nt: TGCAGCGTTGTAGAGCAACCCGGGAACACCATATATTTT

v_gene: TRBV13
d_gene: -
j_gene: TRBJ1-5
abundance: -
CDR3aa: CASSVQGQPQHF
CDR3nt: TGTGCCAGCAGCGTACAGGGTCAGCCCCAGCATTTT

v_gene: TRBV18
d_gene: -
j_gene: TRBJ2-3
abundance: -
CDR3aa: CASSRSRGSTDTQYF
CDR3nt: TGTGCCAGCTCACGTAGTCGGGGAAGCACAGATACGCAGTATTTT

v_gene: TRBV18
d_gene: TRBD1
j_gene: TRBJ2-7
abundance: once
CDR3aa: CASSPEFGTDYEQYF
CDR3nt: TGTGCCAGCTCACCAGAGTTCGGGACAGACTACGAGCAGTACTTC

v_gene: TRBV14
d_gene: TRBD2
j_gene: TRBJ2-3
abundance: -
CDR3aa: CASSRSGRDTQYF
CDR3nt: TGTGCCAGCAGCCGTAGCGGGAGGGATACGCAGTATTTT

v_gene: TRBV2
d_gene: TRBD1
j_gene: TRBJ1-5
abundance: -
CDR3aa: CASSEEGAFSNQPQHF
CDR3nt: TGTGCCAGCAGTGAAGAGGGGGCCTTTAGCAATCAGCCCCAGCATTTT

v_gene: TRBV21-1
d_gene: -
j_gene: TRBJ1-2
abundance: -
CDR3aa: CASSKEQGANYGYTF
CDR3nt: TGTGCCAGCAGCAAAGAACAGGGGGCTAACTATGGCTACACCTTC

v_gene: TRBV11-3
d_gene: TRBD1
j_gene: TRBJ2-1
abundance: -
CDR3aa: CASSMGQVRDEQFF
CDR3nt: TGTGCCAGCAGCATGGGACAGGTTCGGGATGAGCAGTTCTTC

v_gene: TRBV10-2
d_gene: TRBD1
j_gene: TRBJ2-5
abundance: -
CDR3aa: CASRGTGQETQYF
CDR3nt: TGCGCCAGCAGGGGGACAGGCCAAGAGACCCAGTACTTC

v_gene: TRBV10-3
d_gene: TRBD1
j_gene: TRBJ1-5
abundance: few
CDR3aa: CAISERRQGASNQPQHF
CDR3nt: TGTGCCATCAGTGAAAGGAGACAGGGGGCGAGCAATCAGCCCCAGCATTTT

v_gene: TRBV10-2
d_gene: TRBD2
j_gene: TRBJ2-3
abundance: -
CDR3aa: CASSGPGTSGRDTQYF
CDR3nt: TGCGCCAGCAGCGGGCCCGGGACTAGCGGGAGAGATACGCAGTATTTT

v_gene: TRBV9
d_gene: -
j_gene: TRBJ2-2
abundance: few
CDR3aa: CASSPRVGVGTGELFF
CDR3nt: TGTGCCAGCAGCCCTCGGGTAGGGGTGGGCACCGGGGAGCTGTTTTTT

v_gene: TRBV27
d_gene: TRBD2
j_gene: TRBJ2-2
abundance: -
CDR3aa: CASSFSGTTSGELFF
CDR3nt: TGTGCCAGCAGTTTTTCCGGGACTACATCTGGGGAGCTGTTTTTT